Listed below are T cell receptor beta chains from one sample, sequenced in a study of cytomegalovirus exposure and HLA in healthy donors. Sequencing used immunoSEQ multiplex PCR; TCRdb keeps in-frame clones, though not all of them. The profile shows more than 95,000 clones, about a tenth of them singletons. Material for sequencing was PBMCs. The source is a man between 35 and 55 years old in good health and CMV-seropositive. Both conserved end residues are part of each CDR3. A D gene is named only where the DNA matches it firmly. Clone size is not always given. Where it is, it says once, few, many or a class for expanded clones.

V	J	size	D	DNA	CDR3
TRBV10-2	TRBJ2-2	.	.	TGCGCCAGCAGCTACATGGGGCGATCGAACACCGGGGAGCTGTTTTTT	CASSYMGRSNTGELFF
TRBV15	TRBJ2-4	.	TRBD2	TGTGCCACCAGCAGAGCCCTACTAGCGGGAGGGCCGTTGGGCAAAAACATTCAGTACTTC	CATSRALLAGGPLGKNIQYF
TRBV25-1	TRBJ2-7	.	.	TGTGCCGCCCTCAATGGGGCGGACTACGAGCAGTACTTC	CAALNGADYEQYF
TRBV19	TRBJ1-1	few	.	TGTGCCAGTAGGCCCGGGTGGGTTACGAACACTGAAGCTTTCTTT	CASRPGWVTNTEAFF
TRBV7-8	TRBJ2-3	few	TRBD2	TGTGCCAGCAGTTACAGCGGGAGTAACCCATATACGCAGTATTTT	CASSYSGSNPYTQYF
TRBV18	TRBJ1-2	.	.	TGTGCCAGCTCACCGGCACAGGGCGGTAGGGGCTACACCTTC	CASSPAQGGRGYTF
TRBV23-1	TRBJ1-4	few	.	TGCGCCATCCCACCGGGGGGAGAAAAACTGTTTTTT	CAIPPGGEKLFF
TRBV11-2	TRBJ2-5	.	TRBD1	TGTGCCAGCAGCTTAGGCACCAGGGACAGGCAAGAGACCCAGTACTTC	CASSLGTRDRQETQYF
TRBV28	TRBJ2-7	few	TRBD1	TGTGCCAGCATACAACCGGGACAGAAATACAAGCAGTACTTC	CASIQPGQKYKQYF
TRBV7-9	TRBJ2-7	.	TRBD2	TGTGCCAGCAGCGACAAAGGCATCGGGACTATCGGGTACGAGCAGTACTTC	CASSDKGIGTIGYEQYF
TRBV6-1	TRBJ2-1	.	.	TGTGCCAGCAGTGAATATCCGGACAAATCTTACAATGAGCAGTTCTTC	CASSEYPDKSYNEQFF
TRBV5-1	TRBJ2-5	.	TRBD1	TGCGCCAGCAGCCGCCAGGGGGCTTCCGAGACCCAGTACTTC	CASSRQGASETQYF
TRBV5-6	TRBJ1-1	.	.	TGTGCCAGCAGCTTGGGGTCAGGGCAGAACACTGAAGCTTTCTTT	CASSLGSGQNTEAFF
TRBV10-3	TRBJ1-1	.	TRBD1	TGTGCCATCAGACCAGGGGGGAACACTGAAGCTTTCTTT	CAIRPGGNTEAFF
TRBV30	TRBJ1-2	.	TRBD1	TGTGCCTGGAGTCCCTGGACAGGGGACGGCTATGGCTACACCTTC	CAWSPWTGDGYGYTF
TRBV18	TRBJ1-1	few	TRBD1	TGTGCCAGCTCAAGTGGACAGGGGGGGACCCACAAAGCTTTCTTT	CASSSGQGGTHKAFF
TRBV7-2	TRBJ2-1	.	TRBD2	TGTGCCAGCTCCCCCACGCGGGAGTACTATGAGCAGTTCTTC	CASSPTREYYEQFF
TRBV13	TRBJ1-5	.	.	TGTGCCAGCAGCTTACAGGGTTTTCAGCCCCAGCATTTT	CASSLQGFQPQHF
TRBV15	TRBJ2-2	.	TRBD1	TGTGCCACCAGCAGAGATAGGACAGGGCTGAACACCGGGGAGCTGTTTTTT	CATSRDRTGLNTGELFF
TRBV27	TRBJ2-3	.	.	TGTGCCAGCAGTTTTCAAGATACGCAGTATTTT	CASSFQDTQYF
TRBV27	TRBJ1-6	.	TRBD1	TGTGCCAGCAGCTCCTTAGGACAGGTTACCTATAATTCACCCCTCCACTTT	CASSSLGQVTYNSPLHF
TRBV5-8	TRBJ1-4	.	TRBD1	TGTGCCAGCAGCTTATCTGGACAGGAGAATGAAAAACTGTTTTTT	CASSLSGQENEKLFF
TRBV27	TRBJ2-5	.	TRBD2	TGTGCCAGCAGTAAAACCCCGGGACTAGCGGGATTCCAAGAGACCCAGTACTTC	CASSKTPGLAGFQETQYF
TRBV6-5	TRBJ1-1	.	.	TGTGCCAGCAGTTACTCGAGAAACACTGAAGCTTTCTTT	CASSYSRNTEAFF
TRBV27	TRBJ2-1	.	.	TGTGCCAGCAGGCCCCCTCCCCTCGCGCTCCTCACCTACAATGAGCAGTTCTTC	CASRPPPLALLTYNEQFF
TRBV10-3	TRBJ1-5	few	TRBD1	TGTGCCATCGGGACAGATAGCAATCAGCCCCAGCATTTT	CAIGTDSNQPQHF
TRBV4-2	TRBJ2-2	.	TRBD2	TGTGCCAGCAGCCAAGAACCCGGGACTAGCGGGATGGCCACCGGGGAGCTGTTTTTT	CASSQEPGTSGMATGELFF
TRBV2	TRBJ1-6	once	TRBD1	TGTGCCAGCAGAACCCCGGGACAGGCCGGGTCCTATAATTCACCCCTCCACTTT	CASRTPGQAGSYNSPLHF
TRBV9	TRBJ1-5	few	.	TGTGCCAGCAGCGTAAATGGGGCGAGCAATCAGCCCCAGCATTTT	CASSVNGASNQPQHF
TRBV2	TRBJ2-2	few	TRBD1	TGTGCCAGCAGTGTGGACAGGTACCACACCGGGGAGCTGTTTTTT	CASSVDRYHTGELFF
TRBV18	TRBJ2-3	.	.	TGTGCCAGCTCACCAAAACTAACTGCGACAGATACGCAGTATTTT	CASSPKLTATDTQYF